The sequence of this TCR beta chain was determined in a study of identifying expanded T cells in peripheral blood. This table comes from immunoSEQ multiplex PCR, and its TCRdb copy is limited to in-frame clones, with some not included. The sample includes 75,000 to 95,000 clones, about 85% seen only once; the top ten take around 4.5%. This clone was detected only a few times. Collection occurred without any documented infections or immune events in donors. Trimming took 3 bases from V and 6 from J; bases not matched to a gene: 7. CDR1 is MNHNS and CDR2 is SASEGT in the germline V gene. The CDR3 is 17 residues long.

The sequenced sample consisted of blood. The chain joins TRBV6-1 to TRBJ1-6, with 11 bases fitting TRBD1. The sequence was collected from a person between 18 and 75 years old in good health. CDR3 sequence: CASSEAGQGALNSPLHF. CDR3 bases: TGTGCCAGCAGTGAGGCAGGACAGGGGGCACTTAATTCACCCCTCCACTTT.